This T cell receptor (beta chain) was found in a study of early T cells in non-severe SARS-CoV-2 infection. Molecules of cDNA were individually given unique molecular identifiers that were attached to them. MiXCR was run by TCRdb on the 5' RACE reads, yielding one entry per CDR3 protein. The sample holds approximately 50,000 distinct CDR3 sequences; 9.3% are singletons and the top ten take 15%. V was clipped by 4 bases and J by 11 bases, with 18 bases between them. This CDR3 spans 13 amino acids. Germline V gives CDR1 SGHNT, CDR2 YYREEE (reference sequence). This TCR was sampled from an adult who was a healthcare worker with PCR-confirmed SARS-CoV-2 infection or an uninfected control (not recorded which). The rearrangement uses TRBV5-4 and TRBJ1-1, with D maybe TRBD1 (5 bases). Sequencing was performed on whole blood. The CDR3 region has the DNA TGTGCCAGCAGCCCCGGGTCGGGGGGTTACGCTTTCTTT. Encoded protein: CASSPGSGGYAFF.